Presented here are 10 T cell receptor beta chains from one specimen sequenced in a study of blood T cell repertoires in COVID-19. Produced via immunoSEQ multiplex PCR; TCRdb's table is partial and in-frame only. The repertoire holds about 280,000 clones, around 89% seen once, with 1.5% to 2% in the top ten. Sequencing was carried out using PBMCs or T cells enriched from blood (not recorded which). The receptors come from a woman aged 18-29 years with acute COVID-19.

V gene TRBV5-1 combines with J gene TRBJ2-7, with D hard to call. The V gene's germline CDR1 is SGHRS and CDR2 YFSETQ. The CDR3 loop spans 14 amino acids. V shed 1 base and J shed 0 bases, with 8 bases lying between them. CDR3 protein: CASSLYSSSYEQYF. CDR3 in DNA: TGCGCCAGCAGCTTGTACAGCAGCTCCTACGAGCAGTACTTC.

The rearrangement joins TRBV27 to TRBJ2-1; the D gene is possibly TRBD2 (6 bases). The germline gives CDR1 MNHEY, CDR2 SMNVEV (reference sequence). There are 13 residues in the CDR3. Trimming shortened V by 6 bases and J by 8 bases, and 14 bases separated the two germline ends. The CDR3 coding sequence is TGTGCCAGCAGGGACGCGGGGATCTATGAGCAGTTCTTC. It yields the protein CASRDAGIYEQFF.

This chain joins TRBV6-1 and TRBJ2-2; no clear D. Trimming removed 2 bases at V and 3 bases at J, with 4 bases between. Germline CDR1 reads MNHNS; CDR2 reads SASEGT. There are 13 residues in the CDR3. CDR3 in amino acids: CASSESDTGELFF. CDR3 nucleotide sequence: TGTGCCAGCAGTGAATCTGACACCGGGGAGCTGTTTTTT.

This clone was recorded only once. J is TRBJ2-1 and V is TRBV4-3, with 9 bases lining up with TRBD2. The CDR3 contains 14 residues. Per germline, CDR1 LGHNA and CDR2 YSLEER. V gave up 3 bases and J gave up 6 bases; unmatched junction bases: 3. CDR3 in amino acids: CASSQREGGNEQFF. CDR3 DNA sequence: TGCGCCAGCAGCCAGCGGGAGGGGGGCAATGAGCAGTTCTTC.

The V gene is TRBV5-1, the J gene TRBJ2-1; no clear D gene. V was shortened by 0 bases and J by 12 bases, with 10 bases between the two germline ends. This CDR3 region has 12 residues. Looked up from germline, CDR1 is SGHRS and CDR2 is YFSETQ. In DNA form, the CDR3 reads TGCGCCAGCAGCTTGGAACGCTACGGGCAGTTCTTC. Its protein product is CASSLERYGQFF.

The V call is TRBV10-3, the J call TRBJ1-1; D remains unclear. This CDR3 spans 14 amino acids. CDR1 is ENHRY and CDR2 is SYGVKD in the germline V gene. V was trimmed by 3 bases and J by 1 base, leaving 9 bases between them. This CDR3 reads CAISDGRENTEAFF. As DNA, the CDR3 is TGTGCCATCAGTGACGGACGGGAGAACACTGAAGCTTTCTTT.

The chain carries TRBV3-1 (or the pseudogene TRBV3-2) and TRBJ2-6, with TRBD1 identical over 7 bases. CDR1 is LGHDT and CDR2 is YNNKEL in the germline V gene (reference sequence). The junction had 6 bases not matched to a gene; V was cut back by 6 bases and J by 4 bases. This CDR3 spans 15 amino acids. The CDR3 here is CASSPTGDGANVLTF. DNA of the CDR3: TGTGCCAGCAGTCCAACAGGGGACGGGGCCAACGTCCTGACTTTC.

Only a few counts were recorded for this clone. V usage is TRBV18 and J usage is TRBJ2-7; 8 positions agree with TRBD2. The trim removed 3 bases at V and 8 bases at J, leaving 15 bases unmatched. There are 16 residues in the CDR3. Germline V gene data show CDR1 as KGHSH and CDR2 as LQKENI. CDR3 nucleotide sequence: TGTGCCAGCTCACCGCTGAAACTAGCGGAGCTCGGTCAGCAGTACTTC. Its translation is CASSPLKLAELGQQYF.

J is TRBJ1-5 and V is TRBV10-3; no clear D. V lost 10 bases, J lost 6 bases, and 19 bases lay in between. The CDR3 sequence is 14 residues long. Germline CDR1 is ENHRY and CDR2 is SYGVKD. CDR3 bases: TGTGCCACTTCGACTTCCTTGATTCGTCAGCCCCAGCATTTT. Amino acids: CATSTSLIRQPQHF.

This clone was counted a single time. CDR3: CASSLSGLGELFF. The CDR3, as DNA: TGTGCCAGCAGCTTATCGGGACTCGGGGAGCTGTTTTTT. V and J are TRBV7-9 and TRBJ2-2; D may be TRBD2 (6 bases). The V end lost 2 bases, the J end lost 7 bases, and 8 bases lay between the germline ends. Germline assignment: CDR1 SEHNR and CDR2 FQNEAQ (reference sequence). The CDR3 is made up of 13 amino acids.